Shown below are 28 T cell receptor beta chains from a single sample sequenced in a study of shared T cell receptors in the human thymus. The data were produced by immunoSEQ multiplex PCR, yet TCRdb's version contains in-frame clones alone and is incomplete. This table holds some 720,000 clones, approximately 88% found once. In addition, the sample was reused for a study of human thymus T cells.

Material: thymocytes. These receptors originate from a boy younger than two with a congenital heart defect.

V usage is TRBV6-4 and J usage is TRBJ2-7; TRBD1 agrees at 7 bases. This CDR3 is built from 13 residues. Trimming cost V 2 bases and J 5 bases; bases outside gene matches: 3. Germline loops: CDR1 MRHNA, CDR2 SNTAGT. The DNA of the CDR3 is TGTGCCAGCAGTGACCGACAGGGCGACGAGCAGTACTTC. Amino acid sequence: CASSDRQGDEQYF.

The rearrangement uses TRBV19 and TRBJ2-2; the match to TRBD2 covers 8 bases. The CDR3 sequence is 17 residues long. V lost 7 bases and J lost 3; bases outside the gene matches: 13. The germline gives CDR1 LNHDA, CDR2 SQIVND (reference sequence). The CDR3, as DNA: TGTGCCAGTACCCCCTCTACGGGAGGGACCGACACCGGGGAGCTGTTTTTT. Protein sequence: CASTPSTGGTDTGELFF.

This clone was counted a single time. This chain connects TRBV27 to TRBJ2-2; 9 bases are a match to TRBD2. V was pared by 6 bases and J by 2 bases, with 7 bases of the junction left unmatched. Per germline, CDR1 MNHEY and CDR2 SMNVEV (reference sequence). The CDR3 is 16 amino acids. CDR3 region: CASRQTSGVNTGELFF. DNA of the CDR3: TGTGCCAGCAGGCAGACTAGCGGAGTTAACACCGGGGAGCTGTTTTTT.

CDR3 protein: CSAQGSSYEQYF. CDR3 bases: TGCAGCGCACAGGGGTCCTCCTACGAGCAGTACTTC. The chain joins TRBV29-1 to TRBJ2-7; 7 bases line up with TRBD1. V trimming: 7 bases; J trimming: 0 bases; junction bases outside the gene matches: 3. Germline assignment: CDR1 SQVTM and CDR2 ANQGSEA. The CDR3 consists of 12 residues.

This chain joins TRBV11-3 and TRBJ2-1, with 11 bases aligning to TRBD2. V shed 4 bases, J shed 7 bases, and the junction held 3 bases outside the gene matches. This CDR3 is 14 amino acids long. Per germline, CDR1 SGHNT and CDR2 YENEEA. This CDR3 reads CASSSGLAENEQFF. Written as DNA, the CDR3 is TGTGCCAGCAGCTCGGGACTAGCGGAAAATGAGCAGTTCTTC.

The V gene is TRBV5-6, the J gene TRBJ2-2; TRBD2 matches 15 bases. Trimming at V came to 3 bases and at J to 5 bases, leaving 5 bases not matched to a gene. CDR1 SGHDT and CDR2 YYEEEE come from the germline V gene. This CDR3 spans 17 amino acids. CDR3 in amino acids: CASSCGLAGGCTGELFF. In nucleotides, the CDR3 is TGTGCCAGCAGCTGCGGACTAGCGGGAGGGTGTACCGGGGAGCTGTTTTTT.

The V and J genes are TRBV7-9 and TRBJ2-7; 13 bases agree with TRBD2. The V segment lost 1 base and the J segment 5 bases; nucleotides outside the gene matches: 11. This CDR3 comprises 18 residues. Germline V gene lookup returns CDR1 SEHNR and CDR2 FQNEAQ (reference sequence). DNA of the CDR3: TGTGCCAGCAGCTTAGGGACTAGCGGGAGTTGCGGGCTCGACGAGCAGTACTTC. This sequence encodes CASSLGTSGSCGLDEQYF.

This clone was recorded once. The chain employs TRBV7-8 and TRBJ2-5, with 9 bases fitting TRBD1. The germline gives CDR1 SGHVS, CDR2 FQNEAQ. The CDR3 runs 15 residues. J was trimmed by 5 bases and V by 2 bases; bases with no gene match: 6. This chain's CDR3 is CASSLRGTGRETQYF. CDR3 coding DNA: TGTGCCAGCAGCTTACGCGGGACAGGGAGGGAGACCCAGTACTTC.

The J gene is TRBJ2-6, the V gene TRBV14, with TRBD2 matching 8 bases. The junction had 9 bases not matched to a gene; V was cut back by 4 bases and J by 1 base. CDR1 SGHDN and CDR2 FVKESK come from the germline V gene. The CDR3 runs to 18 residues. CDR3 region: CASSRGQREFSGANVLTF. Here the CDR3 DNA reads TGTGCCAGCAGCCGCGGCCAGCGGGAGTTTTCTGGGGCCAACGTCCTGACTTTC.

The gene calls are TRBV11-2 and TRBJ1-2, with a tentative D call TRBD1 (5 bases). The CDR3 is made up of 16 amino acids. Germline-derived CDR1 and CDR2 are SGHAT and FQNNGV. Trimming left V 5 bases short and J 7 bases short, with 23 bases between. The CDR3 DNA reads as TGTGCCAGCAGCCCTAAGGGTGCAGGGTCTTCGGGTGGCTACACCTTC. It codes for CASSPKGAGSSGGYTF.

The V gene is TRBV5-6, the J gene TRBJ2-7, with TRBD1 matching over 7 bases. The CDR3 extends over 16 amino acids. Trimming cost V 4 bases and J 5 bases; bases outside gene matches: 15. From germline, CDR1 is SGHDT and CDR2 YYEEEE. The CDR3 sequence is CASSPQRDRPDNEQYF. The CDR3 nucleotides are TGTGCCAGCAGCCCGCAACGGGACAGACCAGATAACGAGCAGTACTTC.

The CDR3 sequence: CASSPNLLAGTHEQFF. The CDR3 region has the DNA TGTGCCAGCAGCCCAAATCTCCTAGCGGGGACCCATGAGCAGTTCTTC. The gene calls are TRBV14 and TRBJ2-1; the match to TRBD2 covers 9 bases. J was trimmed by 8 bases and V by 4 bases; bases with no gene match: 12. Germline CDR1 is SGHDN and CDR2 is FVKESK. The CDR3 consists of 16 residues.

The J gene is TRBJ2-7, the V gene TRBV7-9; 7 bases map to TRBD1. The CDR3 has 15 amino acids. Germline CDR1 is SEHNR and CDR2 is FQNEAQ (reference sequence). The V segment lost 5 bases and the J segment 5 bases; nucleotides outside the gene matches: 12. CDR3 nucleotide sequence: TGTGCCAGCAGCAATCAACAGGGGATTAGTCACGAGCAGTACTTC. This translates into CASSNQQGISHEQYF.

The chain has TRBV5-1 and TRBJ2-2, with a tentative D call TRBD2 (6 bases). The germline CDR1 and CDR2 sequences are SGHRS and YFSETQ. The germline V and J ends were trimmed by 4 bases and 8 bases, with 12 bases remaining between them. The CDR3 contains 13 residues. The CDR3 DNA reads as TGCGCCAGCAGCCCACGGAGGGCGGGGGAGCTGTTTTTT. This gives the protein CASSPRRAGELFF.

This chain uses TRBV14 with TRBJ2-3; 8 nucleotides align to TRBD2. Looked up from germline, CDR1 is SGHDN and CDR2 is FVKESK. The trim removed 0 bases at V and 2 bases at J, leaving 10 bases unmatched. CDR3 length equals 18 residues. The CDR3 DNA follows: TGTGCCAGCAGCCAAGATGAACTAGCGGAAGTTTTCACAGATACGCAGTATTTT. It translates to CASSQDELAEVFTDTQYF.

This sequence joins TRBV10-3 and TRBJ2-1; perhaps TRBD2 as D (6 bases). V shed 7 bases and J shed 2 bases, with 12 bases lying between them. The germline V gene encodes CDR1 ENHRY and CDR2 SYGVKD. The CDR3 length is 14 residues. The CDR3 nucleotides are TGTGCCATCAAGGAGGGAGTAACCTACAATGAGCAGTTCTTC. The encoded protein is CAIKEGVTYNEQFF.

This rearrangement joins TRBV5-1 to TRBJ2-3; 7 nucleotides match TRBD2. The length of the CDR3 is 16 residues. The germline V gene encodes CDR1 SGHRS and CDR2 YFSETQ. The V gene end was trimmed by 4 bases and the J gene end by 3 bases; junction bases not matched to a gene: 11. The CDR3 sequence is CASSGGREFLTDTQYF. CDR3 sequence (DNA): TGCGCCAGCAGCGGTGGGAGGGAGTTTTTGACAGATACGCAGTATTTT. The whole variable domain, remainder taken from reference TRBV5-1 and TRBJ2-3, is KAGVTQTPRYLIKTRGQQVTLSCSPISGHRSVSWYQQTPGQGLQFLFEYFSETQRNKGNFPGRFSGRQFSNSRSEMNVSTLELGDSALYLCASSGGREFLTDTQYFGPGTRLTVL.

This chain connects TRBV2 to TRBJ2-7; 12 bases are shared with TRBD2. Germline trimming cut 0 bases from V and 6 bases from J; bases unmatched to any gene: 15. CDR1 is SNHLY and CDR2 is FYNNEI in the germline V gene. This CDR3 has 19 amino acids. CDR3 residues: CASSEARDYLAGGPCEQYF. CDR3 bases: TGTGCCAGCAGTGAAGCGCGGGATTATCTAGCGGGAGGGCCTTGCGAGCAGTACTTC.

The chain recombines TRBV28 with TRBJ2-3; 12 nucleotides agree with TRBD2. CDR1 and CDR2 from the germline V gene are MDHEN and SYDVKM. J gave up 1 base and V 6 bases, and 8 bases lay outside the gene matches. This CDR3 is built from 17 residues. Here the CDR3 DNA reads TGTGCCAGCAGCCTCCTAGCGGGAGGGCCCGGCACAGATACGCAGTATTTT. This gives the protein CASSLLAGGPGTDTQYF. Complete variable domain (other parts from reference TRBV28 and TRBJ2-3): DVKVTQSSRYLVKRTGEKVFLECVQDMDHENMFWYRQDPGLGLRLIYFSYDVKMKEKGDIPEGYSVSREKKERFSLILESASTNQTSMYLCASSLLAGGPGTDTQYFGPGTRLTVL.

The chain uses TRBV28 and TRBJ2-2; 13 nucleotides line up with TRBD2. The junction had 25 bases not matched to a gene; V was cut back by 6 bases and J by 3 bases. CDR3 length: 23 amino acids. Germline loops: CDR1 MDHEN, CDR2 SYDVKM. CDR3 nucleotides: TGTGCCAGCAGCATACTCCGGAGAGGGCCCGGGACTAGCGGGACTGGGGACACCGGGGAGCTGTTTTTT. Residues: CASSILRRGPGTSGTGDTGELFF.

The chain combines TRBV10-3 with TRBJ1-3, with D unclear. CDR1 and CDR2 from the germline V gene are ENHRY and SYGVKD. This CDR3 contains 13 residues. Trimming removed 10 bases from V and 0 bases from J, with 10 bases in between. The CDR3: CATRGGSGNTIYF. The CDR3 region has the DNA TGTGCCACCCGAGGTGGCTCTGGAAACACCATATATTTT.

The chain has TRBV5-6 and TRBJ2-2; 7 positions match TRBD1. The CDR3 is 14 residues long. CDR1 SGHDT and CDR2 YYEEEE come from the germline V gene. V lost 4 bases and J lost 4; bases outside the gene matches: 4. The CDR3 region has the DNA TGTGCCAGCAGCACGGGACAGACCACCGGGGAGCTGTTTTTT. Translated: CASSTGQTTGELFF.

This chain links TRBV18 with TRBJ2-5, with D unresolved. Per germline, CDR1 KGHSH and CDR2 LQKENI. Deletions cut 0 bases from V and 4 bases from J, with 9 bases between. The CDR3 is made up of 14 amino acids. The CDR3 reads CASSPPQGGETQYF. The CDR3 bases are TGTGCCAGCTCACCACCTCAAGGCGGAGAGACCCAGTACTTC.

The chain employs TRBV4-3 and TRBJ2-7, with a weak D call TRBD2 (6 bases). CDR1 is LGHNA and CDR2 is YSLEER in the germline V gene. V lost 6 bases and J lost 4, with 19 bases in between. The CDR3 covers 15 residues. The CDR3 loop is CASSEHPGLGYEQYF. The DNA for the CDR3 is TGCGCCAGCAGTGAACACCCGGGACTCGGATACGAGCAGTACTTC.

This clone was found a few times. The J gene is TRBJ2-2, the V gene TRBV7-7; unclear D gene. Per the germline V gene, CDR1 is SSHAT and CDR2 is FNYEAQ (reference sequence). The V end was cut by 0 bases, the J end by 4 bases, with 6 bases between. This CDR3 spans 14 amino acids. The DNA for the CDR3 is TGTGCCAGCAGCTTAGCTTCCGGCACCGGGGAGCTGTTTTTT. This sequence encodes CASSLASGTGELFF.

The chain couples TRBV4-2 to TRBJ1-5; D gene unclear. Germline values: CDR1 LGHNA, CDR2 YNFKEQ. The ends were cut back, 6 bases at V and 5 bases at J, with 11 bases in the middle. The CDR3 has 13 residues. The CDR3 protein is CASSMSGYQPQHF. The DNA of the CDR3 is TGTGCCAGCAGTATGAGCGGTTATCAGCCCCAGCATTTT.

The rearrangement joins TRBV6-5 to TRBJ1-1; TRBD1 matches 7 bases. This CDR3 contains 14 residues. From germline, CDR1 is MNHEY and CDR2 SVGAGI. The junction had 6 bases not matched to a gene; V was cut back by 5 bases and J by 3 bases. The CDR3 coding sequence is TGTGCCAGCAGTCGAACAGGGGTCCACACTGAAGCTTTCTTT. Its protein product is CASSRTGVHTEAFF.

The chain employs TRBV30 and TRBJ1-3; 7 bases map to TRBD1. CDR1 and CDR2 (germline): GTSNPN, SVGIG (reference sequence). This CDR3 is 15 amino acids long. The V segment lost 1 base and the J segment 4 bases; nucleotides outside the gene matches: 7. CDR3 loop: CAWSGYRGAGNTIYF. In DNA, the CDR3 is TGTGCCTGGAGTGGATACAGGGGTGCCGGAAACACCATATATTTT.